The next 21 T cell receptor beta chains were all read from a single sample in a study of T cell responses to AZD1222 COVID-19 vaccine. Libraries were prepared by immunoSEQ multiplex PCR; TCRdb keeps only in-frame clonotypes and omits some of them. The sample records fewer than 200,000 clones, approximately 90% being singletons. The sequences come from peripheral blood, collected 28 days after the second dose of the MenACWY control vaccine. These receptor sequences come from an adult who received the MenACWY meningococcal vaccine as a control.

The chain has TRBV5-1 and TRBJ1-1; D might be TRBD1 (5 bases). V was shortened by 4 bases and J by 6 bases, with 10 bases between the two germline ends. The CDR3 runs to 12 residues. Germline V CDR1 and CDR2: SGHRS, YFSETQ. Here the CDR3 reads CASSPGGAEAFF. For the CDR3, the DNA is TGCGCCAGCAGCCCGGGGGGGGCTGAAGCTTTCTTT.

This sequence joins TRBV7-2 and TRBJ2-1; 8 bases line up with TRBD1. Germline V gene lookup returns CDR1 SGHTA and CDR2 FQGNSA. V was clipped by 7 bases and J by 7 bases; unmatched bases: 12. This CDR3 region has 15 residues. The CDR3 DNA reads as TGTGCCAGCAATACGGACAGGGCATTAAAGAATGAGCAGTTCTTC. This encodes CASNTDRALKNEQFF.

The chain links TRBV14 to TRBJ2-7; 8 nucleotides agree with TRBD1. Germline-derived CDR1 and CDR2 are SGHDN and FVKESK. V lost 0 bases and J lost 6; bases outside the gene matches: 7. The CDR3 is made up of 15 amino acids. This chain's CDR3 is CASSQETGGFREQYF. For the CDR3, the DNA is TGTGCCAGCAGCCAAGAAACAGGGGGGTTTCGCGAGCAGTACTTC.

DNA of the CDR3: TGTGCCAGCAGCCAAGGGACTAGCGGGAGGGCCGAGGCCCAAAACATTCAGTACTTC. This codes for CASSQGTSGRAEAQNIQYF. The chain couples TRBV4-2 to TRBJ2-4; 15 bases match TRBD2. The V gene end was trimmed by 1 base and the J gene end by 5 bases; junction bases not matched to a gene: 9. From germline, CDR1 is LGHNA and CDR2 YNFKEQ. This CDR3 region has 19 residues.

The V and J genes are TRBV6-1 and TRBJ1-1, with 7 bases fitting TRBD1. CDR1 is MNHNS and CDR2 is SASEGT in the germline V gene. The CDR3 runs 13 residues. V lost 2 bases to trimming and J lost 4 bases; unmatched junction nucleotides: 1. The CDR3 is CASSERDSTEAFF. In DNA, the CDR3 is TGTGCCAGCAGTGAAAGGGACAGCACTGAAGCTTTCTTT.

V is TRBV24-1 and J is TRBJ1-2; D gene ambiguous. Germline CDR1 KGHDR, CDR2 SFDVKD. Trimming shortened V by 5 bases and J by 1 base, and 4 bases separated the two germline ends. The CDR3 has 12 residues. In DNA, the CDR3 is TGTGCCACCAGTGGTTATAACTATGGCTACACCTTC. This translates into CATSGYNYGYTF.

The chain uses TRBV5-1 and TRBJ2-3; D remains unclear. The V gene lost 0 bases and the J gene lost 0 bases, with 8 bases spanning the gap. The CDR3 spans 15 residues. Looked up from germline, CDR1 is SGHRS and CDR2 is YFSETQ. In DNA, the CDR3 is TGCGCCAGCAGCTTGGCCGCTAGTAGCACAGATACGCAGTATTTT. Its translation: CASSLAASSTDTQYF.

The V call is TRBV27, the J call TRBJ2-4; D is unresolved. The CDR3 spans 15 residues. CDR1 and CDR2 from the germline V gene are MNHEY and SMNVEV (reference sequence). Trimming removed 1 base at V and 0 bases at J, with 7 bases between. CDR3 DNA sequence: TGTGCCAGCAGTTTATTAAATGAAGCCAAAAACATTCAGTACTTC. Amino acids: CASSLLNEAKNIQYF.

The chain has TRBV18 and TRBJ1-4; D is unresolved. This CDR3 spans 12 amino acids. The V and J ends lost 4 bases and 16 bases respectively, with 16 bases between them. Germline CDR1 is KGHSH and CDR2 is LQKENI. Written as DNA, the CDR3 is TGTGCCAGCTCACTAGACCGGGCGAGGTCGTTTTTT. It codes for CASSLDRARSFF.

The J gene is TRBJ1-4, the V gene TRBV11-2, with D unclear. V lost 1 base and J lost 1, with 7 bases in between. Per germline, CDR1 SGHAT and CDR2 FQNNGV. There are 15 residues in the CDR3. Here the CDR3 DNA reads TGTGCCAGCAGCTTAGCTTGGGGAACTAATGAAAAACTGTTTTTT. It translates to CASSLAWGTNEKLFF.

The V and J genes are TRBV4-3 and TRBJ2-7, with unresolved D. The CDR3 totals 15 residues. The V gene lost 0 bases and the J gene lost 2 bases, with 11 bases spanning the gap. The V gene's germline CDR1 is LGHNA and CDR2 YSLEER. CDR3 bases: TGCGCCAGCAGCCAAGATGTTGTCCTCCCCTACGAGCAGTACTTC. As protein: CASSQDVVLPYEQYF.

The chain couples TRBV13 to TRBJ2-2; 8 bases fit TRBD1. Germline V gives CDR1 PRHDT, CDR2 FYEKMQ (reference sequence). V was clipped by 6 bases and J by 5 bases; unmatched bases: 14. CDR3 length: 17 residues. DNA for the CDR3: TGTGCCAGCAGGCGCCCTTCAGGGGGCGCAGGAACCGGGGAGCTGTTTTTT. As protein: CASRRPSGGAGTGELFF.

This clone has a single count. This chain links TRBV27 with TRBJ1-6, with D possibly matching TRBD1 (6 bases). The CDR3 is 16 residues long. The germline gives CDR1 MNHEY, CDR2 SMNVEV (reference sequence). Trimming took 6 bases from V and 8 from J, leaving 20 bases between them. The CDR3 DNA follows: TGTGCCAGCAGGCTACAGGGAACCCCCTTAGATTCACCCCTCCACTTT. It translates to CASRLQGTPLDSPLHF.

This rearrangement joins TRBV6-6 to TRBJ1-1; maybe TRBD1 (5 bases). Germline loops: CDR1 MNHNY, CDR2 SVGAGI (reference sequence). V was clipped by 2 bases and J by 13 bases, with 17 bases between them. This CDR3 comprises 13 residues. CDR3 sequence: CASSYRSGASGFF. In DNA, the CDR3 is TGTGCCAGCAGTTACCGTTCTGGGGCAAGTGGTTTCTTT.

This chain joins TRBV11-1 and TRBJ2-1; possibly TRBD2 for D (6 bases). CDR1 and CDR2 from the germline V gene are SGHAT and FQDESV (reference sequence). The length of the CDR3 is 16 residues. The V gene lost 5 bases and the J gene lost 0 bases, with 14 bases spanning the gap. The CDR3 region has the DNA TGTGCCAGCAGCCGTGGGACTTTCAGCTCCTACAATGAGCAGTTCTTC. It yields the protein CASSRGTFSSYNEQFF.

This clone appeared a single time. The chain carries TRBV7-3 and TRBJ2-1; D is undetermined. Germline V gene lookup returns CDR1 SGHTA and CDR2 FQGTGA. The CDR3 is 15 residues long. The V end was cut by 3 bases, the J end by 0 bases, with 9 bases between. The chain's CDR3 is CASSFDGTSYNEQFF. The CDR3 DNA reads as TGTGCCAGCAGCTTCGACGGCACCTCCTACAATGAGCAGTTCTTC.

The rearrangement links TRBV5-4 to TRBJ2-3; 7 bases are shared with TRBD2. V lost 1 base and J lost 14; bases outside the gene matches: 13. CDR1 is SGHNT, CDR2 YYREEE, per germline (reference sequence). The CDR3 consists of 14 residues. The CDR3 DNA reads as TGTGCCAGCAGCTTGAGGACCGCGCGGGAGTCACGGTATTTT. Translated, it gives CASSLRTARESRYF.

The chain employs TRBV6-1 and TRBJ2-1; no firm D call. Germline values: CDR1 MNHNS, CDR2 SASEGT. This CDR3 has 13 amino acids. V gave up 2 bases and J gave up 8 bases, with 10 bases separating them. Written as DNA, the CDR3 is TGTGCCAGCAGTGAAATCTGGGGTGATGAGCAGTTCTTC. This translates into CASSEIWGDEQFF.

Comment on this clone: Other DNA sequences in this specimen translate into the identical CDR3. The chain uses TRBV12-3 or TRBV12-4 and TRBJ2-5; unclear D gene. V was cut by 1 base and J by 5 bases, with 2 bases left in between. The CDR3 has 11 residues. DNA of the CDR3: TGTGCCAGCAGTTTAGGGGAGACCCAGTACTTC. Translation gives CASSLGETQYF.

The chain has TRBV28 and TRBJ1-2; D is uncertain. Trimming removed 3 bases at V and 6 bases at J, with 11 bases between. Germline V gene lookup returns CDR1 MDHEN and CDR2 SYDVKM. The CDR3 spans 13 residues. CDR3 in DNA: TGTGCCAGCAGTTTGGCGACCCAGCATGGCTACACCTTC. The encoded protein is CASSLATQHGYTF.

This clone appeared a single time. In DNA, the CDR3 is TGTGCCAGCAGTTTGATATCGAGCGGGAGGGCCTATTACGAGCAGTACTTC. It translates to CASSLISSGRAYYEQYF. J is TRBJ2-7 and V is TRBV6-2 or TRBV6-3; TRBD2 matches 10 bases. The length of the CDR3 is 17 residues. Per germline, CDR1 MNHEY and CDR2 SVGEGT. The J segment lost 4 bases and the V segment lost 4 bases, leaving 13 bases of the junction unmatched.